This T cell receptor (beta chain) was sequenced for a study of T cell changes during pregnancy in multiple sclerosis (dated by TCRdb to the late 2010s). Context from the whole study: Changes in the T cell repertoire over the course of pregnancy were examined in this study in women with multiple sclerosis.

V was cut back by 5 bases and J by 0 bases, leaving a gap of 13 bases between them. The germline V gene yields MNHEY for CDR1 and SVGAGI for CDR2. Taken from cysteine to phenylalanine, the CDR3 has 15 residues. Only the CDR3 DNA is retained, 45 bases long and in frame from the first base. Concerning this clone itself: The target of this receptor is not known. Base qualities were left out, and no much larger clone turns up one base away.

The protocol used for the library was the immunoSEQ multiplex PCR assay. Imported from immuneACCESS, the table was reduced by TCRdb to in-frame sequences with V and J called. These copies leave out some clones; in studies compared against another copy, an unresolved V gene accounts for under half, and the cause of the remainder is not known. The sample table shows tens of thousands of clones, and 92% are seen once. Around 2.6% of the sample is taken by the ten largest. This specimen consisted of peripheral blood, obtained before pregnancy. The receptor chain draws on TRBV6-5 and TRBJ1-1; a weak D assignment points to TRBD1 (6 bases agree). The TCR comes from a female donor with multiple sclerosis, enrolled in a pregnancy study. The sequenced DNA is TGTGCCAGCAGTCCCCAGGGGTTCATGAACACTGAAGCTTTCTTT. It translates as CASSPQGFMNTEAFF.